The clone carrying this TCR beta chain was counted a few times. The data stem from a study of cytomegalovirus exposure and HLA in healthy donors. Both 60 Vbeta primers and 13 Jbeta primers went into the PCR. The table came from immunoSEQ multiplex PCR; TCRdb's copy has only in-frame clones and leaves some out. Of 150,000 to 180,000 clones in the sample, approximately 80% are singletons; the top ten hold 10% to 15%. CDR1 and CDR2 (germline): MNHNY, SVGAGI (reference sequence). The CDR3 runs 15 residues. V was trimmed by 7 bases and J by 6 bases, leaving 18 bases between them. The receptor was isolated from a man aged 30 to 45 in good health and CMV-seropositive. The sample comprised PBMCs. V and J are TRBV6-6 and TRBJ2-2; D perhaps matches TRBD2 (5 bases). CDR3 in DNA: TGTGCCAGCAATCCACGGGATGGTAACGCCGGGGAGCTGTTTTTT. Protein sequence: CASNPRDGNAGELFF.